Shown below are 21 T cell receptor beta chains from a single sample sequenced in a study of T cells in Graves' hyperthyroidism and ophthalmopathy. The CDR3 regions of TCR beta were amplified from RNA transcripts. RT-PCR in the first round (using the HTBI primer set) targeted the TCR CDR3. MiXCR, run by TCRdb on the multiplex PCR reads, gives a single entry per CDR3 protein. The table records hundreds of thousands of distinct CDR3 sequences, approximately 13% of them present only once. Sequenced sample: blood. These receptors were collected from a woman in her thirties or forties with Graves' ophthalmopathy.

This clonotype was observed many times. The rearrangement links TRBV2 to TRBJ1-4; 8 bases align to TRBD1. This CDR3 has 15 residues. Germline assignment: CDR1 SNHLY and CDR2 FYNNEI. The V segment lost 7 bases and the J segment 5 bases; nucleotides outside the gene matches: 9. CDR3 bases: TGTGCCAGCAACCTAGACAGGGGCCGAAATGAAAAACTGTTTTTT. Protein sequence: CASNLDRGRNEKLFF. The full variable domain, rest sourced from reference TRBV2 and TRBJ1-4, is EPEVTQTPSHQVTQMGQEVILRCVPISNHLYFYWYRQILGQKVEFLVSFYNNEISEKSEIFDDQFSVERPDGSNFTLKIRSTKLEDSAMYFCASNLDRGRNEKLFFGSGTQLSVL.

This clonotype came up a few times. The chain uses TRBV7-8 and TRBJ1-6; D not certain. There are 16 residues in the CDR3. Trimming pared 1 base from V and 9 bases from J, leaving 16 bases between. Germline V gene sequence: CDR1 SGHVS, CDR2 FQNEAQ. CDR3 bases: TGTGCCAGCAGCTTAGTTCCCGACGGGAAGGCTTCACCCCTCCACTTT. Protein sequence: CASSLVPDGKASPLHF. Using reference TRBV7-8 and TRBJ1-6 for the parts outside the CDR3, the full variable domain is GAGVSQSPRYKVAKRGQDVALRCDPISGHVSLFWYQQALGQGPEFLTYFQNEAQLDKSGLPSDRFFAERPEGSVSTLKIQRTQQEDSAVYLCASSLVPDGKASPLHFGNGTRLTVT.

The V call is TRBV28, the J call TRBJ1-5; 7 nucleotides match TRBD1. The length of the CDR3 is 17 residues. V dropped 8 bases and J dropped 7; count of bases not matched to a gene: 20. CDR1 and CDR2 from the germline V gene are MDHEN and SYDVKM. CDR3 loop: CASVTTGLTLAGQPQHF. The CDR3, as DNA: TGTGCCAGCGTAACGACAGGGTTGACCCTTGCGGGACAGCCCCAGCATTTT.

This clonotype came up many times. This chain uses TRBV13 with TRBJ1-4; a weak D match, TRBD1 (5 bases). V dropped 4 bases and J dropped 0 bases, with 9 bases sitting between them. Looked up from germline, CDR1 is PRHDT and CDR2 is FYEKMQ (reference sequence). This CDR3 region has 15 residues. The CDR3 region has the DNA TGTGCCAGCAGCTCGAGACAGTCAACTAATGAAAAACTGTTTTTT. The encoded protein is CASSSRQSTNEKLFF.

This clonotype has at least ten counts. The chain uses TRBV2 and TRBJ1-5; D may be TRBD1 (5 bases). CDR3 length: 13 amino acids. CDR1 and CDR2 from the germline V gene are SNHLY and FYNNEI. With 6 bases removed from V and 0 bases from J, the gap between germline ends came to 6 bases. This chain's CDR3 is CASRQDSNQPQHF. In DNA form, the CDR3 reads TGTGCCAGCAGACAGGATAGCAATCAGCCCCAGCATTTT.

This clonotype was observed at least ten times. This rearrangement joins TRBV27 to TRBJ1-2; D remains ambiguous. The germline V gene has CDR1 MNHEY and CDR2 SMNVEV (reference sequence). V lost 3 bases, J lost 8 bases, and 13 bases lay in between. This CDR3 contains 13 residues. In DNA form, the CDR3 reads TGTGCCAGCAGTTTCGATTCAGCGAAGGGCTACACCTTC. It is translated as CASSFDSAKGYTF.

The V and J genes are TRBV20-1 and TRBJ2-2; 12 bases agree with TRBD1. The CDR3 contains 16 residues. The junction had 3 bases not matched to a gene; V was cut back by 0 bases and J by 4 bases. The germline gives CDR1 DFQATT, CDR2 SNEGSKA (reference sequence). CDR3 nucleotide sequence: TGCAGTGCTAGAGATCGGGACAGGGGGCTCACCGGGGAGCTGTTTTTT. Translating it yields CSARDRDRGLTGELFF.

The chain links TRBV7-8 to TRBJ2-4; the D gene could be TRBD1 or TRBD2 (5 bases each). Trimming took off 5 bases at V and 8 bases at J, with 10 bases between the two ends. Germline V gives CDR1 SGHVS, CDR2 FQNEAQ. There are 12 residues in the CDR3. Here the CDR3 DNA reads TGTGCCAGCAGCCCGGGGACGTACATTCAGTACTTC. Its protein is CASSPGTYIQYF.

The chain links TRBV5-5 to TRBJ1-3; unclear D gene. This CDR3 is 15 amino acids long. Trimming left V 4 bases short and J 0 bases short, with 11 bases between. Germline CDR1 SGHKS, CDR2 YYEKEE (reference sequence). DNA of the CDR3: TGTGCCAGCAGCGCCGGACGGGACTCTGGAAACACCATATATTTT. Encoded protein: CASSAGRDSGNTIYF.

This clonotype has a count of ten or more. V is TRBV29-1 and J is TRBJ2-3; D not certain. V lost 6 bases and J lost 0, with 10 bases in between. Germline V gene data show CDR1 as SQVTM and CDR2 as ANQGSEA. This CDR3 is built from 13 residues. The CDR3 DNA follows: TGCAGCGTGACGGTATCTAGCACAGATACGCAGTATTTT. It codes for CSVTVSSTDTQYF.

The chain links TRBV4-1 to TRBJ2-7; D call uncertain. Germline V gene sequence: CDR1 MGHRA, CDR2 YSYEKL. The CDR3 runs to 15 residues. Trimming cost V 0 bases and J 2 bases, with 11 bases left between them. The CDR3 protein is CASSQDLGFTYEQYF. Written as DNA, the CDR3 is TGCGCCAGCAGCCAAGATCTGGGATTCACCTACGAGCAGTACTTC.

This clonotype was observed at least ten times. CDR3 DNA sequence: TGTGCCAGCAGCTCCGGACTAGGGGTTTACAATGAGCAGTTCTTC. Translation: CASSSGLGVYNEQFF. The chain links TRBV7-9 to TRBJ2-1, with TRBD2 identical over 7 bases. This CDR3 region has 15 residues. The V and J ends lost 4 bases and 4 bases, in that order; junction bases with no gene match: 7. The germline CDR1 and CDR2 sequences are SEHNR and FQNEAQ (reference sequence).

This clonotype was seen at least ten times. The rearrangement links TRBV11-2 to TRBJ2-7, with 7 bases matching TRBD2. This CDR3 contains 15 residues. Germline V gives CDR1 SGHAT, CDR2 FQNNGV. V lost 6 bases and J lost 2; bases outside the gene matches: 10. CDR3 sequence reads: CASRNLAGTTYEQYF. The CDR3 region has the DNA TGTGCCAGCAGAAACCTCGCCGGGACTACCTACGAGCAGTACTTC.

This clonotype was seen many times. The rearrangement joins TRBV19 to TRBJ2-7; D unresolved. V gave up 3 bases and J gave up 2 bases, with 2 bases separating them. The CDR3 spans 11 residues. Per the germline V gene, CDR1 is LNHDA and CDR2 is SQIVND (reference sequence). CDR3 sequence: CASSMTYEQYF. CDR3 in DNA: TGTGCCAGTAGTATGACCTACGAGCAGTACTTC.

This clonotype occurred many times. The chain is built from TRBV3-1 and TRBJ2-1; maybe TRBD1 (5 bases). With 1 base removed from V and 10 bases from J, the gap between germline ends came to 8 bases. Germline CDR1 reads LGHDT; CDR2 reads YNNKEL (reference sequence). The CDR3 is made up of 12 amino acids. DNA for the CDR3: TGTGCCAGCAGCCAAGTTAACAGGGAGCAGTTCTTC. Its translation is CASSQVNREQFF.

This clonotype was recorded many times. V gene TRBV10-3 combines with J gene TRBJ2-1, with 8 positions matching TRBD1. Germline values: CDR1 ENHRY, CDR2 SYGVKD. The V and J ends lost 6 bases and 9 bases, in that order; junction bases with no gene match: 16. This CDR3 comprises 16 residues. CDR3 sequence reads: CAISDSGTGSSGEQFF. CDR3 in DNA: TGTGCCATCAGCGACTCCGGGACAGGTAGTTCGGGTGAGCAGTTCTTC.

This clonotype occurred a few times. The CDR3 DNA is TGTGCCAGCAGACTGGACAGGGGACTTGGCTACACCTTC. It specifies CASRLDRGLGYTF. The rearrangement uses TRBV12-3 or TRBV12-4 and TRBJ1-2; 9 bases are a match to TRBD1. The trim removed 6 bases at V and 7 bases at J, leaving 6 bases unmatched. There are 13 residues in the CDR3.

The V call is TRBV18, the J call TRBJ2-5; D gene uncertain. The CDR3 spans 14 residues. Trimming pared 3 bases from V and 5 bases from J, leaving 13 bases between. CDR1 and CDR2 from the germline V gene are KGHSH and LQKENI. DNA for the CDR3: TGTGCCAGCTCACCGTGGGGTTTGGGTGAGACCCAGTACTTC. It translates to CASSPWGLGETQYF.

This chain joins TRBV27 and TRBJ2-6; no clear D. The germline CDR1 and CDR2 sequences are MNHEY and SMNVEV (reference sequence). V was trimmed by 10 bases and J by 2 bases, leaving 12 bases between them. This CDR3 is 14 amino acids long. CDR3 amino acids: CATGSRPGANVLTF. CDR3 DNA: TGTGCCACTGGCAGCCGTCCTGGGGCCAACGTCCTGACTTTC.

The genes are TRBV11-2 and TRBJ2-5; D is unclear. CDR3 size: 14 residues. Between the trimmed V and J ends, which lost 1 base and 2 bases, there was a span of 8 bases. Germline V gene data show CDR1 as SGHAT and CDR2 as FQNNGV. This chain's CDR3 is CASSLATKQETQYF. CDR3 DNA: TGTGCCAGCAGCTTAGCGACCAAACAAGAGACCCAGTACTTC.

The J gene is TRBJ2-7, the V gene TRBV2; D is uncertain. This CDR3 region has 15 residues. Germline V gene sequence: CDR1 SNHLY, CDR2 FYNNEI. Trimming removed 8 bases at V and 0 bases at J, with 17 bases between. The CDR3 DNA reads TGTGCCAGCTCCCCCCGGAGTTTGAGCTCCTACGAGCAGTACTTC. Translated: CASSPRSLSSYEQYF.